This entry describes one T cell receptor beta chain. The V gene's germline CDR1 is LNHNV and CDR2 YYDKDF (reference sequence). The ends were cut back, 8 bases at V and 1 base at J, with 8 bases in the middle. The CDR3 contains 12 residues. The sample originates from a study of long-term antiretroviral therapy in people with HIV. Version v3.0 of the immunoSEQ assay was performed at survey level. Method: immunoSEQ multiplex PCR; TCRdb's copy keeps in-frame clones and lacks some. The data show over 35,000 clones, 80% seen once. V usage is TRBV15 and J usage is TRBJ1-1; D not resolved. This receptor was taken from a man under 40 with HIV. Sequences were derived from unsorted PBMCs, sampled 3.4 years after starting antiretroviral therapy. The CDR3 loop is CATSYTNTEAFF. DNA of the CDR3: TGTGCCACCTCCTACACGAACACTGAAGCTTTCTTT.